This T cell receptor beta chain was obtained from a study of T cells after yellow fever vaccination. Study findings and constraints: Most primary-vaccination clones reappeared after the booster (about 97% CD4, about 88% CD8).

For TCR, cDNA came from 5'RACE template switching, which added a universal primer site and UMIs. MiXCR, applied by TCRdb to the 5' RACE reads, yields one record per CDR3 protein. Of tens of thousands of distinct CDR3 sequences listed, around 7.1% are singletons. Worth noting for this clonotype: Its antigen is not identified.

The sequenced sample was CD8+ T cells sorted from PBMCs, obtained 9 to 10 days after the first yellow fever vaccination. The receptor was isolated from a man between 18 and 29 years old who received the YFV17D yellow fever vaccine.

The DNA for the CDR3 is TGTGCCAGCAGTTTCGGGTTCATATCCCCGAGCTCCTACAATGAGCAGTTCTTC. Translating it yields CASSFGFISPSSYNEQFF. The chain recombines TRBV28 with TRBJ2-1; no definite D call. V lost 3 bases and J lost 0, with 18 bases in between. Germline V gene lookup returns CDR1 MDHEN and CDR2 SYDVKM. CDR3 length: 18 residues.